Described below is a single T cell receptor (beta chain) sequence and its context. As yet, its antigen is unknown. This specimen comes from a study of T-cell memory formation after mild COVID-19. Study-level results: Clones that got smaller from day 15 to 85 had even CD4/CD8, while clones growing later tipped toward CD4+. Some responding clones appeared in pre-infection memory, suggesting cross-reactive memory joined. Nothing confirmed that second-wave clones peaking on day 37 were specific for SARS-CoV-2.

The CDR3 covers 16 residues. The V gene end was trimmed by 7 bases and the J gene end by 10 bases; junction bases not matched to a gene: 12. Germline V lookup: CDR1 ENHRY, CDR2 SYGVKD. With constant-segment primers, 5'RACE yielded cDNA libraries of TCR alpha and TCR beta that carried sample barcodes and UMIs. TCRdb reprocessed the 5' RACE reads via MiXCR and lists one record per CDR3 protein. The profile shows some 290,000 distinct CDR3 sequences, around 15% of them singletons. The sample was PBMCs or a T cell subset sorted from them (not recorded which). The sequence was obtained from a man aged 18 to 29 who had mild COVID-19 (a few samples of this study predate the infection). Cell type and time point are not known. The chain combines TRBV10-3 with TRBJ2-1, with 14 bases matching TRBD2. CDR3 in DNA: TGTGCCATCACCGCGGGTTTGGGACTAGCGGGGGAGGAGCAGTTCTTC. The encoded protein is CAITAGLGLAGEEQFF.